Listed here are 17 T cell receptor beta chains from one sample, sequenced in a study of radiotherapy plus CTLA-4 blockade in lung cancer. The method was immunoSEQ multiplex PCR; TCRdb's version includes in-frame clones alone and lacks a portion of them. The sample has around 20,000 clones, about 84% seen once; the top ten hold around 22%. The sample here was peripheral blood, taken from a patient treated with radiotherapy plus ipilimumab. Receptors originate from a human donor with non-small cell lung cancer whose response to radiotherapy plus ipilimumab could not be evaluated.

The chain is built from TRBV7-2 and TRBJ2-5; 7 bases fit TRBD1. TRBJ2-7 explains the end of the DNA better; the J call may be wrong. Germline loops: CDR1 SGHTA, CDR2 FQGNSA. The CDR3 sequence is 15 residues long. CDR3 amino acids: CASRITGVGAYEQYF. DNA for the CDR3: TGTGCCAGCAGAATTACAGGGGTGGGGGCCTACGAGCAGTACTTC.

The genes are TRBV5-1 and TRBJ2-1; D possibly corresponds to TRBD2 (5 bases). The CDR3 totals 13 residues. CDR1 and CDR2 from the germline V gene are SGHRS and YFSETQ. V was cut by 1 base and J by 9 bases, with 11 bases left in between. The CDR3, as DNA: TGCGCCAGCAGCTTGAGGGAGTTCGGTGAGCAGTTCTTC. Translation gives CASSLREFGEQFF.

About this clone itself: A junction boundary mismatches the germline segment, possibly from a read error. The chain is built from TRBV5-1 and TRBJ2-5, with 8 bases matching TRBD1. The CDR3 has 14 residues. In germline, CDR1 is SGHRS, CDR2 YFSETQ. The CDR3 reads CASSLDRAQETQYF. The CDR3 coding sequence is TGCGCCAGCAGTTTGGACAGGGCCCAAGAGACCCAGTACTTC. Supplemented by reference TRBV5-1 and TRBJ2-5, the full variable domain reads KAGVTQTPRYLIKTRGQQVTLSCSPISGHRSVSWYQQTPGQGLQFLFEYFSETQRNKGNFPGRFSGRQFSNSRSEMNVSTLELGDSALYLCASSLDRAQETQYFGPGTRLLVL.

The chain combines TRBV28 with TRBJ2-1, with D uncertain. Germline loops: CDR1 MDHEN, CDR2 SYDVKM. V was clipped by 5 bases and J by 7 bases, with 3 bases between them. The CDR3 consists of 10 residues. This chain's CDR3 is CASSVNEQFF. CDR3 in DNA: TGTGCCAGCAGTGTAAATGAGCAGTTCTTC.

The gene calls are TRBV20-1 and TRBJ1-3; D gene ambiguous. This CDR3 region has 11 residues. Trimming removed 6 bases from V and 3 bases from J, with 6 bases in between. Germline V gene data show CDR1 as DFQATT and CDR2 as SNEGSKA (reference sequence). The DNA of the CDR3 is TGCAGTGCCAAAATTGGAAACACCATATATTTT. Translation gives CSAKIGNTIYF.

The chain is built from TRBV6-1 and TRBJ2-3; TRBD1 might be the D (5 bases). Trimming left V 2 bases short and J 6 bases short, with 15 bases between. The CDR3 extends over 15 amino acids. CDR1 is MNHNS, CDR2 SASEGT, per germline. The CDR3 DNA reads as TGTGCCAGCAGTGAAATAATGGGGCCCAGGGATACGCAGTATTTT. Translated: CASSEIMGPRDTQYF.

The rearrangement links TRBV10-3 to TRBJ2-1; the match to TRBD1 covers 9 bases. J gave up 8 bases and V 5 bases, and 1 base lay outside the gene matches. The CDR3 length is 12 residues. CDR1 and CDR2 from the germline V gene are ENHRY and SYGVKD. The CDR3 loop is CAISRTGDEQFF. The DNA for the CDR3 is TGTGCCATCAGTCGGACAGGGGATGAGCAGTTCTTC.

This chain joins TRBV6-5 and TRBJ2-5; TRBD2 matches at 9 bases. The CDR3 is 14 residues long. The germline V gene encodes CDR1 MNHEY and CDR2 SVGAGI. V lost 6 bases to trimming and J lost 5 bases; unmatched junction nucleotides: 7. For the CDR3, the DNA is TGTGCCAGCAGAGCGGGACTAGCTCCTGAGACCCAGTACTTC. Protein sequence: CASRAGLAPETQYF.

This sequence joins TRBV4-3 and TRBJ2-7, with 8 positions matching TRBD1. Germline CDR1 reads LGHNA; CDR2 reads YSLEER. V trimming: 3 bases; J trimming: 4 bases; junction bases outside the gene matches: 8. The CDR3 extends over 15 amino acids. Written as DNA, the CDR3 is TGCGCCAGCAGCCATTCTCGGACAGGGTTTTACGAGCAGTACTTC. Its translation: CASSHSRTGFYEQYF.

The J gene is TRBJ2-7, the V gene TRBV28, with 7 bases matching TRBD2. Germline-derived CDR1 and CDR2 are MDHEN and SYDVKM. J gave up 8 bases and V 3 bases, and 7 bases lay outside the gene matches. CDR3 length: 13 amino acids. The CDR3 bases are TGTGCCAGCAGTTTGGAAGCGGGAAGAAAGCAGTACTTC. Encoded protein: CASSLEAGRKQYF.

V gene TRBV4-1 combines with J gene TRBJ1-1; the D is unclear. This CDR3 is 16 amino acids long. Germline CDR1 MGHRA, CDR2 YSYEKL. Trimming took 0 bases from V and 0 from J, leaving 11 bases between them. The CDR3 is CASSQERSRLNTEAFF. The CDR3 nucleotides are TGCGCCAGCAGCCAAGAAAGGTCCAGGTTGAACACTGAAGCTTTCTTT.

The chain uses TRBV19 and TRBJ1-1, with D maybe TRBD1 (6 bases). Germline V CDR1 and CDR2: LNHDA, SQIVND (reference sequence). V dropped 6 bases and J dropped 0 bases, with 14 bases sitting between them. This CDR3 spans 15 amino acids. The CDR3 loop is CASRSLDRLNTEAFF. As DNA, the CDR3 is TGTGCCAGTAGAAGTTTAGACAGGTTGAACACTGAAGCTTTCTTT.

The chain recombines TRBV4-2 with TRBJ2-1, with D perhaps TRBD2 (5 bases). The CDR3 has 13 amino acids. With 4 bases removed from V and 4 bases from J, the gap between germline ends came to 8 bases. Germline V gene data show CDR1 as LGHNA and CDR2 as YNFKEQ. CDR3 amino acids: CASSLTRYNEQFF. In DNA form, the CDR3 reads TGTGCCAGCAGCCTTACTAGGTACAATGAGCAGTTCTTC.

The chain is built from TRBV6-1 and TRBJ2-2; 10 positions agree with TRBD2. With 7 bases clipped from V and 6 bases from J, the junction kept 8 bases outside the gene matches. The CDR3 consists of 15 residues. Germline CDR1 is MNHNS and CDR2 is SASEGT. The CDR3: CASTSGGASAGELFF. In DNA, the CDR3 is TGTGCCAGCACAAGCGGGGGGGCCAGCGCCGGGGAGCTGTTTTTT.

The CDR3 region is CASSQAAGWTNVLTF. DNA for the CDR3: TGCGCCAGCAGCCAAGCCGCCGGGTGGACCAACGTCCTGACTTTC. The rearrangement links TRBV4-3 to TRBJ2-6; D call uncertain. Germline values: CDR1 LGHNA, CDR2 YSLEER. The CDR3 extends over 15 amino acids. V was cut by 1 base and J by 8 bases, with 12 bases left in between.

The gene calls are TRBV29-1 and TRBJ2-1; 11 positions match TRBD1. V was clipped by 4 bases and J by 3 bases; unmatched bases: 2. Per germline, CDR1 SQVTM and CDR2 ANQGSEA. The length of the CDR3 is 14 residues. CDR3 nucleotides: TGCAGCGTTGTGGGGACAGGGGGCTACAATGAGCAGTTCTTC. Its protein product is CSVVGTGGYNEQFF.

This sequence joins TRBV7-2 and TRBJ1-6; a possible D gene is TRBD1 (5 bases). With 1 base removed from V and 10 bases from J, the gap between germline ends came to 14 bases. Per the germline V gene, CDR1 is SGHTA and CDR2 is FQGNSA. The CDR3 loop spans 15 amino acids. The chain's CDR3 is CASSLGSDSWSPLHF. In DNA form, the CDR3 reads TGTGCCAGCAGCTTAGGTAGTGACAGTTGGTCACCCCTCCACTTT.